This is a list of T cell receptor beta chains from one sample in a study of Ad26.COV2.S vaccination and SARS-CoV-2 variants. The method was immunoSEQ multiplex PCR; TCRdb's version includes in-frame clones alone and lacks a portion of them. The table records around 240,000 clones, 70% to 90% of them present only once. The material was peripheral blood, obtained in a trial of Ad26.COV2.S vaccine versus placebo. The receptors derive from a person aged 18-65 years who received the Ad26.COV2.S COVID-19 vaccine or a placebo. The CDR3 runs from the conserved cysteine through the conserved F or W. The order of the fields is V gene, J gene, clone size, D gene, CDR3 DNA, CDR3 protein. D genes are given only for firm matches. Where a row states a size, it is once, few, many or the class of an expanded clone; other rows omit it.

TRBV7-2,TRBJ2-4,.,.,TGTGCCAGCAGCCCCTCCGGGCTCCTAGCCAAAAACATTCAGTACTTC,CASSPSGLLAKNIQYF
TRBV4-3,TRBJ1-1,.,.,TGCGCCAGCAGCCAAGGTCGGAGGAACACTGAAGCTTTCTTT,CASSQGRRNTEAFF
TRBV5-1,TRBJ2-1,.,.,TGCGCCAGCAGAGATGCGGATAGCTCCTACAATGAGCAGTTCTTC,CASRDADSSYNEQFF
TRBV30,TRBJ2-1,few,TRBD2,TGTGCCTGGAGTACCCCGACTAGCGCAAGCTCCTACAATGAGCAGTTCTTC,CAWSTPTSASSYNEQFF
TRBV30,TRBJ2-1,.,.,TGTGCCTGGAGGACGGACGGCTACAATGAGCAGTTCTTC,CAWRTDGYNEQFF
TRBV19,TRBJ1-1,.,.,TGTGCCAGTACACAGAACATGAACACTGAAGCTTTCTTT,CASTQNMNTEAFF
TRBV27,TRBJ2-1,.,TRBD2,TGTGCCAGCAGTCCTCTGACTAGCGGGGGGGCGATCGGGCAGTTCTTC,CASSPLTSGGAIGQFF
TRBV2,TRBJ1-6,few,TRBD1,TGTGCCAGCAGGGATGGACAGGGAGAGTCCTATAATTCACCCCTCCACTTT,CASRDGQGESYNSPLHF
TRBV29-1,TRBJ2-7,.,TRBD2,TGCAGCGTCCTACCGCTAGCGGGAGGGTCCTACGAGCAGTACTTC,CSVLPLAGGSYEQYF
TRBV24-1,TRBJ2-1,.,.,TGTGCCACCAGTGGAAACGCGGGTGAAGGGCTTGGCTACAATGAGCAGTTCTTC,CATSGNAGEGLGYNEQFF
TRBV11-1,TRBJ1-1,.,TRBD1,TGTGCCAGCAGCGACCGGCGACAGGGGAACACTGAAGCTTTCTTT,CASSDRRQGNTEAFF
TRBV9,TRBJ2-7,few,.,TGTGCCAGCAGCGTAGGGGCAGCCGGCGACTACGAGCAGTACTTC,CASSVGAAGDYEQYF
TRBV27,TRBJ1-2,.,.,TGTGCCAGCAAGACAGGAGACCAAGGAGGGTATGGCTACACCTTC,CASKTGDQGGYGYTF
TRBV6-2/TRBV6-3,TRBJ2-2,.,TRBD2,TGTGCCAGCAGTTTCCAGTGGACAGCGGGGGGTCCCGGGGAGCTGTTTTTT,CASSFQWTAGGPGELFF
TRBV4-3,TRBJ2-7,.,TRBD1,TGCGCCAGCAGCCTCGACAGGGGGCCAGGATACGAGCAGTACTTC,CASSLDRGPGYEQYF
TRBV6-2/TRBV6-3,TRBJ2-6,once,TRBD2,TGTGCCAGCAGCAACGTCCGGGGGGTCTCTGGGGCCAACGTCCTGACTTTC,CASSNVRGVSGANVLTF
TRBV7-8,TRBJ1-1,.,TRBD1,TGTGCCAGCAGCCGATCCGGGACAGTTGAAGCTTTCTTT,CASSRSGTVEAFF
TRBV15,TRBJ1-5,.,TRBD1,TGTGCCACCAGCAGAGATACAGGGGGCTGGAGCAATCAGCCCCAGCATTTT,CATSRDTGGWSNQPQHF
TRBV10-3,TRBJ1-1,.,TRBD1,TGTGCCATCAGTGAACCTCGGGACAGGGCCGATAACACTGAAGCTTTCTTT,CAISEPRDRADNTEAFF
TRBV11-3,TRBJ2-3,.,TRBD2,TGTGCCAGCAGCCGGACTAGCGGGGGGGCCGTAGATACGCAGTATTTT,CASSRTSGGAVDTQYF
TRBV3-1/TRBV3-2,TRBJ2-5,.,TRBD1,TGTGCCAGCAGCCACCCACAGGGGCGGGAGACCCAGTACTTC,CASSHPQGRETQYF
TRBV4-3,TRBJ2-1,few,TRBD2,TGCGCCAGCAGCCAAGGGGAGCGGGGGGGCGATGAGCAGTTCTTC,CASSQGERGGDEQFF
TRBV6-5,TRBJ2-7,.,.,TGTGCCAGCAGTTACGGGGCAGGGGTCACCTACGAGCAGTACTTC,CASSYGAGVTYEQYF
TRBV5-1,TRBJ2-2,.,.,TGCGCCAGCAGTGAGAACACCGGGGAGCTGTTTTTT,CASSENTGELFF
TRBV5-4,TRBJ1-2,.,.,TGTGCCAGCAGCCCCGGGACCTTCGGGCCCGGCTACACCTTC,CASSPGTFGPGYTF
TRBV4-3,TRBJ2-1,.,.,TGCGCCAGCAGCCAAGAGTCAGCTTACAATGAGCAGTTCTTC,CASSQESAYNEQFF
TRBV6-4,TRBJ1-6,.,.,TGTGCCAGCAGTGACTCGAAGGGGGTGGGCAGCTTATCACCCCTCCACTTT,CASSDSKGVGSLSPLHF